These T cell receptor beta chains were read from a single sample in a study of cytotoxic CD8 clonotypes in ibrutinib-treated CLL. Repertoires were generated with immunoSEQ multiplex PCR, while TCRdb's copy carries only in-frame clones and drops some. The sample consists of 150,000 or so clones, approximately 85% of them appearing once. The source material was PBMCs, sampled after 24 months of ibrutinib treatment. The receptors were sampled from a human donor with chronic lymphocytic leukemia. CDR3s include the opening cysteine and the closing phenylalanine or tryptophan. The D gene is left open where the match is weak. Some rows mark clone size as missing; the rest say once, few, many or name a class of expanded clone.

abundance	v_gene	j_gene	d_gene	CDR3aa	CDR3nt
.	TRBV27	TRBJ2-7	TRBD2	CASSPRTSGVSYEQYF	TGTGCCAGCAGTCCCCGGACTAGCGGCGTATCCTACGAGCAGTACTTC
.	TRBV7-9	TRBJ1-6	TRBD1	CASSPATGIASPLHF	TGTGCCAGCAGCCCCGCGACAGGGATAGCTTCACCCCTCCACTTT
once	TRBV19	TRBJ2-1	TRBD1	CASSGTAGGYNEQFF	TGTGCCAGTAGTGGCACGGCAGGGGGCTACAATGAGCAGTTCTTC
.	TRBV18	TRBJ1-3	.	CASSPTRREAVSGNTIYF	TGTGCCAGCTCACCCACCCGGAGGGAGGCGGTGTCTGGAAACACCATATATTTT
.	TRBV28	TRBJ2-7	.	CASRRGGKSYEQYF	TGTGCCAGCAGACGCGGCGGGAAATCCTACGAGCAGTACTTC
once	TRBV6-4	TRBJ1-1	.	CASRAQKGYAEAFF	TGTGCCAGCAGGGCCCAGAAGGGCTACGCTGAAGCTTTCTTT
.	TRBV18	TRBJ1-1	.	CASSPNEYTEAFF	TGTGCCAGCTCACCGAACGAGTACACTGAAGCTTTCTTT
.	TRBV12-5	TRBJ1-1	.	CASGFVGGQNTEAFF	TGTGCTAGTGGTTTCGTAGGGGGACAGAACACTGAAGCTTTCTTT
.	TRBV7-6	TRBJ1-2	.	CASSLDVDGNYGYTF	TGTGCCAGCAGCTTAGACGTCGACGGGAACTATGGCTACACCTTC
.	TRBV7-9	TRBJ1-2	.	CASSFPLRANQRVTF	TGTGCCAGCAGCTTTCCACTACGGGCCAACCAGCGGGTGACCTTC
.	TRBV7-2	TRBJ1-5	.	CASSSHRDQPQHF	TGTGCCAGCAGCTCCCATCGGGATCAGCCCCAGCATTTT
.	TRBV28	TRBJ2-3	TRBD2	CASTQAGGQDTQYF	TGTGCCAGCACACAAGCGGGAGGGCAAGATACGCAGTATTTT
.	TRBV5-1	TRBJ1-3	.	CASSLVGGSGNTIYF	TGCGCCAGCAGCTTGGTTGGCGGCTCTGGAAACACCATATATTTT
.	TRBV30	TRBJ1-2	TRBD1	CAWSPGTGVPMGYTF	TGTGCCTGGAGCCCCGGGACAGGTGTGCCTATGGGCTACACCTTC
.	TRBV5-1	TRBJ2-3	.	CASSLGGFTDTQYF	TGCGCCAGCAGCTTGGGGGGTTTCACAGATACGCAGTATTTT
.	TRBV6-4	TRBJ2-1	TRBD1	CASSGAGTGVNEQFF	TGTGCCAGCAGCGGAGCCGGGACAGGGGTCAATGAGCAGTTCTTC
.	TRBV10-3	TRBJ1-1	.	CAISESGMTTEAFF	TGTGCCATCAGTGAGTCCGGGATGACCACTGAAGCTTTCTTT
.	TRBV28	TRBJ1-1	.	CASSRRLNTEAFF	TGTGCCAGCAGTCGACGGCTGAACACTGAAGCTTTCTTT
few	TRBV18	TRBJ2-2	.	CASSRASQGFAGELFF	TGTGCCAGCTCACGGGCCTCACAGGGTTTCGCCGGGGAGCTGTTTTTT
.	TRBV30	TRBJ2-7	.	CAWSNLGARSYEQYF	TGTGCCTGGAGTAACTTGGGGGCTAGGTCCTACGAGCAGTACTTC
.	TRBV15	TRBJ2-1	.	CATSRDLGQGRSYNEQFF	TGTGCCACCAGCAGAGATTTGGGCCAGGGTCGGTCCTACAATGAGCAGTTCTTC
.	TRBV29-1	TRBJ1-1	.	CSSGGGGGNTEAFF	TGCAGCTCCGGGGGGGGTGGAGGGAACACTGAAGCTTTCTTT
.	TRBV7-8	TRBJ2-3	.	CASSSVGTDTQYF	TGTGCCAGCAGCTCCGTTGGCACAGATACGCAGTATTTT
few	TRBV2	TRBJ1-5	TRBD1	CASSPGTGLQPQHF	TGTGCCAGCAGCCCCGGGACAGGGCTTCAGCCCCAGCATTTT
.	TRBV5-6	TRBJ1-1	TRBD1	CASSFRTGLSTEAFF	TGTGCCAGCAGCTTTAGGACAGGGCTCTCCACTGAAGCTTTCTTT
.	TRBV7-9	TRBJ1-4	.	CASSPGLGAGEKLFF	TGTGCCAGCAGTCCCGGGCTGGGCGCTGGGGAAAAACTGTTTTTT
.	TRBV5-6	TRBJ1-1	.	CASSFIPLAPNTEAFF	TGTGCCAGCAGCTTTATCCCCCTGGCCCCGAACACTGAAGCTTTCTTT
.	TRBV19	TRBJ2-1	TRBD2	CASSIPSGRYNEQFF	TGTGCCAGTAGTATCCCCAGCGGGAGGTACAATGAGCAGTTCTTC
.	TRBV27	TRBJ2-7	.	CASSLGGRAGEQYF	TGTGCCAGCAGTTTAGGGGGCAGGGCGGGCGAGCAGTACTTC
.	TRBV1	TRBJ1-6	.	CTSSIGGGQDPTHYNSPLHF	TGCACCAGCAGCATAGGGGGGGGACAGGACCCTACTCACTATAATTCACCCCTCCACTTT
.	TRBV30	TRBJ2-1	TRBD1	CAWSIKGTGVDNEQFF	TGTGCCTGGAGTATAAAAGGGACAGGGGTTGACAATGAGCAGTTCTTC
.	TRBV5-4	TRBJ1-1	.	CASSGPGLGGREAFF	TGTGCCAGCAGCGGACCGGGACTTGGAGGAAGAGAAGCTTTCTTT
.	TRBV5-1	TRBJ1-6	.	CASSAQYQPGANSPLHF	TGCGCCAGCAGCGCCCAGTACCAACCCGGGGCTAATTCACCCCTCCACTTT
.	TRBV28	TRBJ1-4	.	CASSPGDLNEKLFF	TGTGCCAGCAGTCCAGGGGACCTCAATGAAAAACTGTTTTTT
once	TRBV28	TRBJ1-2	.	CASSSMGRAGDNYGYTF	TGTGCCAGCAGTTCAATGGGGAGGGCAGGGGATAACTATGGCTACACCTTC
once	TRBV28	TRBJ1-2	.	CASRAPGENYGYTF	TGTGCCAGCAGGGCGCCCGGAGAGAACTATGGCTACACCTTC
once	TRBV4-1	TRBJ1-5	.	CASSPPAGSSDNQPQHF	TGCGCCAGCAGCCCCCCTGCGGGGAGCAGCGACAATCAGCCCCAGCATTTT
.	TRBV7-2	TRBJ2-7	TRBD2	CASSLKASGGAGYEQYF	TGTGCCAGCAGCTTAAAGGCTAGCGGGGGGGCCGGGTACGAGCAGTACTTC
few	TRBV11-2	TRBJ2-5	TRBD1	CASRRPGQGMETQYF	TGTGCCAGCAGACGACCGGGACAGGGGATGGAGACCCAGTACTTC
few	TRBV5-1	TRBJ2-3	.	CASSPGAGADTQYF	TGCGCCAGCAGCCCTGGGGCAGGGGCCGATACGCAGTATTTT
.	TRBV23-1	TRBJ1-5	.	CASSLRGNQPQHF	TGCGCCAGCAGTCTCAGAGGCAATCAGCCCCAGCATTTT
.	TRBV5-1	TRBJ1-1	.	CASSSAGRSTEAFF	TGCGCCAGCAGTTCTGCAGGGAGGTCCACTGAAGCTTTCTTT
.	TRBV6-6	TRBJ2-2	.	CASSVDLGELFF	TGTGCCAGCAGTGTCGACTTAGGGGAGCTGTTTTTT
.	TRBV4-1	TRBJ2-1	.	CASSRRGEYNEQFF	TGCGCCAGCAGCCGAAGAGGGGAGTACAATGAGCAGTTCTTC
few	TRBV5-1	TRBJ1-1	.	CASSPDGYMNTEAFF	TGCGCCAGCAGCCCCGATGGGTATATGAACACTGAAGCTTTCTTT
.	TRBV7-9	TRBJ1-2	.	CASRPDGYTF	TGTGCCAGCAGACCGGATGGCTACACCTTC